These 26 T cell receptor beta chains share one sample of origin, sequenced in a study of T-cell reconstitution after alpha-beta-depleted transplantation in children. During its preparation, the TCRbeta library received unique molecular identifiers. TCRdb re-called the PCR reads with MiXCR, one entry per CDR3 protein. The data show about 250,000 distinct CDR3 sequences, roughly a quarter seen once. The sample consisted of PBMCs, mostly from graft donor cells, taken 360 days after TCRalphabeta/CD19-depleted stem cell transplant. These receptors came from a female patient between 2 and 15 years old who had a stem cell transplant for congenital amegakaryocytic thrombocytopenia, so the T cells may come from the graft donor.

V gene TRBV25-1 combines with J gene TRBJ2-2, with D perhaps matching TRBD2 (6 bases). Germline lookup yields CDR1 MGHDK and CDR2 SYGVNS. The CDR3 sequence is 17 residues long. Trimming took off 8 bases at V and 4 bases at J, with 23 bases between the two ends. The chain's CDR3 is CASGEQVAVGGTGELFF. Written as DNA, the CDR3 is TGTGCCAGCGGGGAGCAAGTAGCGGTTGGGGGCACCGGGGAGCTGTTTTTT. The variable domain in full, completed from reference TRBV25-1 and TRBJ2-2, reads EADIYQTPRYLVIGTGKKITLECSQTMGHDKMYWYQQDPGMELHLIHYSYGVNSTEKGDLSSESTVSRIRTEHFPLTLESARPSHTSQYLCASGEQVAVGGTGELFFGEGSRLTVL.

This clonotype was counted between two and nine times. The chain links TRBV4-1 to TRBJ2-3; 12 bases match TRBD2. Trimming took 4 bases from V and 5 from J; bases not matched to a gene: 10. Germline CDR1 and CDR2: MGHRA and YSYEKL. The CDR3 covers 17 residues. CDR3 in amino acids: CASSLGSTSGRLDTQYF. DNA for the CDR3: TGCGCCAGCAGCCTCGGATCGACTAGCGGGAGACTAGATACGCAGTATTTT.

This clonotype was picked up a small number of times. This chain links TRBV4-1 with TRBJ2-7, with a weak D call TRBD2 (6 bases). This CDR3 has 15 amino acids. Germline-derived CDR1 and CDR2 are MGHRA and YSYEKL. Trimming stripped 1 base from V and 6 bases from J, with 16 bases between. This chain's CDR3 is CASSQATRTLSEQYF. CDR3 in DNA: TGCGCCAGCAGCCAAGCGACTAGAACCCTGAGCGAGCAGTACTTC.

This clonotype appeared a few times. Here the CDR3 reads CASSLGLASENEQFF. CDR3 nucleotides: TGTGCCAGCAGTTTAGGGCTAGCGAGCGAGAATGAGCAGTTCTTC. The rearrangement uses TRBV27 and TRBJ2-1; maybe TRBD2 (6 bases). Germline assignment: CDR1 MNHEY and CDR2 SMNVEV (reference sequence). Trimming took 2 bases from V and 7 from J, leaving 15 bases between them. The length of the CDR3 is 15 residues.

V gene TRBV3-1 combines with J gene TRBJ1-4; D is uncertain. Trimming took 4 bases from V and 10 from J, leaving 25 bases between them. Germline V gene data show CDR1 as LGHDT and CDR2 as YNNKEL (reference sequence). The CDR3 consists of 17 residues. This chain's CDR3 is CASSPPATRAYGGKLFF. For the CDR3, the DNA is TGTGCCAGCAGCCCCCCCGCAACCCGGGCCTACGGAGGAAAACTGTTTTTT.

This clonotype occurred a few times. The chain links TRBV15 to TRBJ2-2; D may match TRBD1 or TRBD2 (5 bases each). The CDR3 totals 15 residues. Per germline, CDR1 LNHNV and CDR2 YYDKDF (reference sequence). V was pared by 4 bases and J by 6 bases, with 15 bases between. This CDR3 is CATSTGPRGAGELFF. The CDR3 DNA is TGTGCCACCAGCACAGGGCCCCGAGGGGCCGGGGAGCTGTTTTTT.

The V and J genes are TRBV5-1 and TRBJ2-7, with D possibly TRBD1 on 6 matching bases. The CDR3 spans 15 residues. Trimming removed 5 bases from V and 0 bases from J, with 15 bases in between. Per germline, CDR1 SGHRS and CDR2 YFSETQ. CDR3: CASSQDSRSSYEQYF. The CDR3 coding sequence is TGCGCCAGCAGTCAGGACAGCCGCAGCTCCTACGAGCAGTACTTC. The full variable domain, with the rest looked up from reference TRBV5-1 and TRBJ2-7, is KAGVTQTPRYLIKTRGQQVTLSCSPISGHRSVSWYQQTPGQGLQFLFEYFSETQRNKGNFPGRFSGRQFSNSRSEMNVSTLELGDSALYLCASSQDSRSSYEQYFGPGTRLTVT.

This clonotype was seen more than once but under ten times. The chain links TRBV9 to TRBJ2-3, with a tentative D call TRBD2 (6 bases). From germline, CDR1 is SGDLS and CDR2 YYNGEE. Trimming took 3 bases from V and 1 from J, leaving 15 bases between them. The CDR3 runs 16 residues. The CDR3 coding sequence is TGTGCCAGCAGCGCCGGGGACTCGGGGGGCACAGATACGCAGTATTTT. It encodes CASSAGDSGGTDTQYF.

This clonotype turned up a few times. The chain joins TRBV7-8 to TRBJ1-6; no definite D call. Germline V CDR1 and CDR2: SGHVS, FQNEAQ. The V and J ends lost 0 bases and 5 bases respectively, with 8 bases between them. The CDR3 length is 15 residues. CDR3 loop: CASSLASINNSPLHF. DNA of the CDR3: TGTGCCAGCAGCTTAGCGTCTATCAATAATTCACCCCTCCACTTT.

This clonotype was found a few times. The chain carries TRBV20-1 and TRBJ2-3; D not resolved. V shed 5 bases and J shed 0 bases, with 21 bases lying between them. CDR3 length equals 17 residues. In germline, CDR1 is DFQATT, CDR2 SNEGSKA (reference sequence). The CDR3 reads CSAWKAADVSSTDTQYF. CDR3 DNA: TGCAGTGCTTGGAAGGCAGCAGACGTTTCCAGCACAGATACGCAGTATTTT.

This clonotype was picked up a small number of times. The CDR3 DNA follows: TGCAGTGCTAGACCAGGACAGGATGTCGTGGAGACCCAGTACTTC. It is translated as CSARPGQDVVETQYF. The chain links TRBV20-1 to TRBJ2-5; 7 bases map to TRBD1. J gave up 5 bases and V 2 bases, and 11 bases lay outside the gene matches. Germline V gives CDR1 DFQATT, CDR2 SNEGSKA (reference sequence). The CDR3 covers 15 residues.

Many counts were recorded for this clonotype. The V call is TRBV12-3 or TRBV12-4, the J call TRBJ2-2; D uncertain. This CDR3 has 13 amino acids. Trimming took 7 bases from V and 2 from J, leaving 8 bases between them. CDR3 nucleotides: TGTGCCAGCACCAATTTAAACACCGGGGAGCTGTTTTTT. As protein: CASTNLNTGELFF.

In this sample, this clonotype turned up a few times. V and J are TRBV27 and TRBJ2-7; D possibly corresponds to TRBD1 (7 bases). Germline CDR1 reads MNHEY; CDR2 reads SMNVEV (reference sequence). The CDR3 sequence is 13 residues long. V was clipped by 6 bases and J by 3 bases, with 12 bases between them. In DNA, the CDR3 is TGTGCCAGCAGCCACCAGGGGGGCTACGAGCAGTACTTC. It is translated as CASSHQGGYEQYF.

This chain uses TRBV5-1 with TRBJ2-7; D remains ambiguous. Between the trimmed V and J ends, which lost 0 bases and 4 bases, there was a span of 8 bases. Germline V gene sequence: CDR1 SGHRS, CDR2 YFSETQ. This CDR3 is built from 13 residues. In DNA, the CDR3 is TGCGCCAGCAGCTTGGATCCGGGTTACGAGCAGTACTTC. It specifies CASSLDPGYEQYF.

The chain employs TRBV29-1 and TRBJ2-3, with TRBD2 identical over 7 bases. The length of the CDR3 is 15 residues. Trimming cost V 4 bases and J 1 base; bases outside gene matches: 8. Per germline, CDR1 SQVTM and CDR2 ANQGSEA. The CDR3 loop is CSVAPRLAGTDTQYF. CDR3 nucleotides: TGCAGCGTTGCCCCACGGCTAGCGGGCACAGATACGCAGTATTTT.

For the CDR3, the DNA is TGTGCCAGCAGCTTAGCTGGACAGGCGAACACTGAAGCTTTCTTT. It is translated as CASSLAGQANTEAFF. V and J are TRBV7-8 and TRBJ1-1; 7 bases are shared with TRBD1. This CDR3 region has 15 residues. Looked up from germline, CDR1 is SGHVS and CDR2 is FQNEAQ. J gave up 1 base and V 0 bases, and 2 bases lay outside the gene matches.

The rearrangement links TRBV15 to TRBJ2-1; weak D call: TRBD1 (6 bases). This CDR3 region has 14 residues. Per the germline V gene, CDR1 is LNHNV and CDR2 is YYDKDF (reference sequence). Trimming left V 1 base short and J 8 bases short, with 12 bases between. Written as DNA, the CDR3 is TGTGCCACCAGCAGAGTACAGGGAATCTATGAGCAGTTCTTC. Its protein product is CATSRVQGIYEQFF.

This clonotype was found a few times. This rearrangement joins TRBV5-1 to TRBJ2-1; TRBD2 is a possible D gene (6 bases). CDR3 size: 15 residues. V was shortened by 0 bases and J by 4 bases, with 11 bases between the two germline ends. Germline CDR1 is SGHRS and CDR2 is YFSETQ. DNA for the CDR3: TGCGCCAGCAGCTTGGACTGGGACTCTTACAATGAGCAGTTCTTC. This translates into CASSLDWDSYNEQFF.

This sequence joins TRBV6-5 and TRBJ1-4; D is perhaps TRBD1 (6 bases). V dropped 2 bases and J dropped 7 bases, with 11 bases sitting between them. This CDR3 is built from 14 residues. CDR1 MNHEY and CDR2 SVGAGI come from the germline V gene. The CDR3 protein is CASSYGGRAEKLFF. The CDR3 DNA is TGTGCCAGCAGTTACGGGGGGCGGGCTGAAAAACTGTTTTTT.

The V gene is TRBV20-1, the J gene TRBJ1-4; possible D gene TRBD1, 6 bases. The V end was cut by 3 bases, the J end by 7 bases, with 15 bases between. CDR1 and CDR2 from the germline V gene are DFQATT and SNEGSKA (reference sequence). The CDR3 runs 14 residues. Written as DNA, the CDR3 is TGCAGTGCTAGCCCAACAGGGTTCTCTGAAAAACTGTTTTTT. Translating it yields CSASPTGFSEKLFF.

The gene calls are TRBV6-5 and TRBJ1-4, with D hard to call. V lost 4 bases to trimming and J lost 3 bases, with 9 bases between them. The CDR3 is made up of 14 amino acids. Germline values: CDR1 MNHEY, CDR2 SVGAGI. CDR3 sequence reads: CASSWAGPNEKLFF. The CDR3 DNA is TGTGCCAGCAGTTGGGCCGGGCCTAATGAAAAACTGTTTTTT.

This chain links TRBV28 with TRBJ1-2; possible D gene TRBD1, 6 bases. V was pared by 6 bases and J by 3 bases, with 14 bases between. CDR1 is MDHEN, CDR2 SYDVKM, per germline. The CDR3 has 14 amino acids. CDR3 loop: CASRGQGKDYGYTF. For the CDR3, the DNA is TGTGCCAGCAGGGGCCAGGGGAAGGACTATGGCTACACCTTC.

The V gene is TRBV7-6, the J gene TRBJ2-7, with 12 bases aligning to TRBD1. With 4 bases clipped from V and 5 bases from J, the junction kept 3 bases outside the gene matches. The CDR3 contains 14 residues. Germline V gene data show CDR1 as SGHVS and CDR2 as FNYEAQ. CDR3 protein: CASSWGTGGDEQYF. CDR3 sequence (DNA): TGTGCCAGCAGCTGGGGGACAGGGGGCGACGAGCAGTACTTC.

The gene calls are TRBV4-3 and TRBJ1-1; the match to TRBD1 covers 7 bases. Germline CDR1 and CDR2: LGHNA and YSLEER. The CDR3 has 15 residues. J gave up 1 base and V 2 bases, and 4 bases lay outside the gene matches. The CDR3, as DNA: TGCGCCAGCAGCCAATTCCGGGACAGGAACACTGAAGCTTTCTTT. Amino acids: CASSQFRDRNTEAFF.

This clonotype was picked up a small number of times. The rearrangement joins TRBV6-2 or TRBV6-3 to TRBJ2-2, with 14 nucleotides matching TRBD2. This CDR3 is built from 21 residues. J lost 6 bases, V lost 6 bases, and 21 bases had no gene match. CDR1 MNHEY and CDR2 SVGEGT come from the germline V gene. CDR3 loop: CASRYTSGTSGSGPLAGELFF. In nucleotides, the CDR3 is TGTGCCAGCAGATACACCTCCGGGACTAGCGGGAGTGGGCCGCTAGCCGGGGAGCTGTTTTTT.

V gene TRBV29-1 combines with J gene TRBJ2-3; 10 bases align to TRBD2. V lost 2 bases and J lost 3; bases outside the gene matches: 2. The CDR3 sequence is 14 residues long. CDR1 and CDR2 (germline): SQVTM, ANQGSEA. The CDR3 bases are TGCAGCGTTGAATTAGCGGGAGGTACAGATACGCAGTATTTT. Protein product: CSVELAGGTDTQYF.